The 31 T cell receptor beta chains below come from one sample, sequenced in a study of circulating and synovial CD4+ cells in juvenile arthritis. Here immunoSEQ multiplex PCR was the method, and the copy in TCRdb shows in-frame clones only, minus some. The table lists just over 35,000 clones, approximately 94% of them singletons, with 0.7% in the top ten. The sequenced sample consisted of CD4+ T cells from blood. The source of these receptors is a human donor with juvenile idiopathic arthritis.

The chain has TRBV5-1 and TRBJ2-1; 7 bases are a match to TRBD2. Germline V CDR1 and CDR2: SGHRS, YFSETQ. The CDR3 is 20 residues long. Losses at the gene ends were 3 bases for V and 5 bases for J; bases not matched to a gene: 23. The CDR3 is CASSYPPAGPAASYNNEQFF. CDR3 coding DNA: TGCGCCAGCAGCTACCCTCCAGCGGGGCCCGCTGCCTCTTATAACAATGAGCAGTTCTTC.

The chain combines TRBV4-3 with TRBJ2-3, with D possibly being TRBD1 (6 bases). The germline V gene has CDR1 LGHNA and CDR2 YSLEER. The CDR3 spans 15 residues. Trimming left V 3 bases short and J 0 bases short, with 10 bases between. The CDR3 coding sequence is TGCGCCAGCAGCCACCTTACAGGGAGCACAGATACGCAGTATTTT. Protein sequence: CASSHLTGSTDTQYF.

The rearrangement joins TRBV11-1 to TRBJ1-2, with D uncertain. Germline CDR1 SGHAT, CDR2 FQDESV (reference sequence). The V and J ends lost 2 bases and 1 base respectively, with 8 bases between them. This CDR3 has 14 residues. The CDR3 coding sequence is TGTGCCAGCAGCTTACACCGGGTTAACTATGGCTACACCTTC. Translating gives CASSLHRVNYGYTF.

This chain joins TRBV11-1 and TRBJ2-7; a weak D match, TRBD1 (6 bases). The CDR3 has 14 residues. Trimming took 1 base from V and 0 from J, leaving 7 bases between them. CDR1 and CDR2 (germline): SGHAT, FQDESV (reference sequence). CDR3 nucleotides: TGTGCCAGCAGCTTAGGAGGGGGCTCCTACGAGCAGTACTTC. Its translation: CASSLGGGSYEQYF. Combining the CDR3 with reference TRBV11-1 and TRBJ2-7 gives the whole variable domain EAEVAQSPRYKITEKSQAVAFWCDPISGHATLYWYRQILGQGPELLVQFQDESVVDDSQLPKDRFSAERLKGVDSTLKIQPAELGDSAMYLCASSLGGGSYEQYFGPGTRLTVT.

This chain uses TRBV7-2 with TRBJ2-2; TRBD2 aligns across 12 bases. The CDR3 runs 18 residues. Unmatched junction bases numbered 13, after V lost 5 bases and J lost 6 bases. CDR1 is SGHTA and CDR2 is FQGNSA in the germline V gene. The CDR3 region has the DNA TGTGCCAGCAGCCCAGACCTTCCTAGCGGGGGGGACCCCGGGGAGCTGTTTTTT. Protein: CASSPDLPSGGDPGELFF.

This rearrangement joins TRBV9 to TRBJ1-2; the match to TRBD1 covers 8 bases. The V gene end was trimmed by 4 bases and the J gene end by 4 bases; junction bases not matched to a gene: 9. Germline lookup yields CDR1 SGDLS and CDR2 YYNGEE. The CDR3 is 15 residues long. The CDR3 coding sequence is TGTGCCAGCAGCCCCGAAGGACAGGGAGGCTATGGCTACACCTTC. Translation gives CASSPEGQGGYGYTF.

CDR3 nucleotide sequence: TGTGCCATCAGTGAATTCACGACAGGGAATGAGCAGTTCTTC. Amino acid sequence: CAISEFTTGNEQFF. The chain is built from TRBV10-3 and TRBJ2-1; 7 nucleotides line up with TRBD1. The ends lost 3 bases at V and 7 bases at J; junction bases unmatched: 6. The CDR3 totals 14 residues. Germline CDR1 ENHRY, CDR2 SYGVKD.

The chain links TRBV4-2 to TRBJ2-2, with 9 bases matching TRBD1. The CDR3 has 18 amino acids. Germline V lookup: CDR1 LGHNA, CDR2 YNFKEQ. The V segment lost 0 bases and the J segment 0 bases; nucleotides outside the gene matches: 5. In DNA form, the CDR3 reads TGTGCCAGCAGCCAAGAACTACAGGGGGCAGCGAACACCGGGGAGCTGTTTTTT. This codes for CASSQELQGAANTGELFF.

V gene TRBV7-2 combines with J gene TRBJ2-7; TRBD2 matches at 7 bases. From germline, CDR1 is SGHTA and CDR2 FQGNSA. The CDR3 has 14 amino acids. The V and J ends lost 8 bases and 6 bases, in that order; junction bases with no gene match: 13. CDR3 sequence reads: CASGAWGGGGEQYF. CDR3 coding DNA: TGTGCCAGCGGCGCCTGGGGGGGAGGAGGCGAGCAGTACTTC. The whole variable domain, filled in from reference TRBV7-2 and TRBJ2-7, reads GAGVSQSPSNKVTEKGKDVELRCDPISGHTALYWYRQSLGQGLEFLIYFQGNSAPDKSGLPSDRFSAERTGGSVSTLTIQRTQQEDSAVYLCASGAWGGGGEQYFGPGTRLTVT.

As regards this clone: At one of its ends the junction is not consistent with the germline gene, which may arise from a read error. Other DNA variants within this sample encode the same CDR3. The rearrangement uses TRBV7-2 and TRBJ1-6; D is uncertain. There are 16 residues in the CDR3. CDR1 SGHTA and CDR2 FQGNSA come from the germline V gene. The CDR3 region is CASSLVGTDSNSPLHF. Written as DNA, the CDR3 is TGTGCCAGCAGCTTAGTAGGAACAGATAGTAATTCCCCCCTCCACTTT.

V gene TRBV5-6 combines with J gene TRBJ1-1; weak D call: TRBD1 (6 bases). Germline CDR1 reads SGHDT; CDR2 reads YYEEEE. V dropped 2 bases and J dropped 3 bases, with 14 bases sitting between them. CDR3 length: 15 amino acids. In DNA form, the CDR3 reads TGTGCCAGCAGCTTACCACAGGGATCCTACACTGAAGCTTTCTTT. Protein sequence: CASSLPQGSYTEAFF.

The chain joins TRBV4-3 to TRBJ2-1; D is uncertain. V was trimmed by 4 bases and J by 3 bases, leaving 16 bases between them. The germline gives CDR1 LGHNA, CDR2 YSLEER. The CDR3 has 16 residues. The CDR3 loop is CASSPPIGRFYNEQFF. CDR3 DNA: TGCGCCAGCAGCCCCCCAATCGGCAGGTTCTACAATGAGCAGTTCTTC.

The chain employs TRBV5-1 and TRBJ1-2; D gene uncertain. The CDR3 consists of 15 residues. The germline gives CDR1 SGHRS, CDR2 YFSETQ. V lost 1 base, J lost 3 bases, and 13 bases lay in between. The CDR3 loop reads CASSLSSAGDYGYTF. In DNA, the CDR3 is TGCGCCAGCAGCTTGTCGTCAGCCGGGGACTATGGCTACACCTTC.

The gene calls are TRBV11-1 and TRBJ1-1, with D unresolved. The CDR3 runs to 15 residues. V lost 5 bases and J 10 bases, leaving 23 bases between the germline ends. Germline-derived CDR1 and CDR2 are SGHAT and FQDESV (reference sequence). CDR3 loop: CASSPSAGIVTAAFF. CDR3 nucleotide sequence: TGTGCCAGCAGCCCATCAGCAGGAATCGTGACCGCAGCTTTCTTT.

J is TRBJ2-3 and V is TRBV4-3; the D gene is possibly TRBD1 (6 bases). Germline V CDR1 and CDR2: LGHNA, YSLEER. Trimming removed 4 bases at V and 4 bases at J, with 9 bases between. CDR3 length equals 13 residues. Here the CDR3 reads CASSRNRADTQYF. CDR3 in DNA: TGCGCCAGCAGCCGGAACAGGGCAGATACGCAGTATTTT.

The rearrangement links TRBV6-5 to TRBJ1-2; 8 positions agree with TRBD1. CDR1 is MNHEY and CDR2 is SVGAGI in the germline V gene. V was pared by 6 bases and J by 6 bases, with 9 bases of the junction left unmatched. CDR3 length: 14 amino acids. CDR3 amino acids: CASSLTGAPNGYTF. CDR3 DNA sequence: TGTGCCAGCAGCCTGACAGGGGCCCCTAATGGCTACACCTTC.

The rearrangement joins TRBV6-1 to TRBJ2-1; D might be TRBD2 (5 bases). Trimming removed 2 bases at V and 3 bases at J, with 11 bases between. Per the germline V gene, CDR1 is MNHNS and CDR2 is SASEGT. The CDR3 is 15 amino acids. DNA of the CDR3: TGTGCCAGCAGTGAACCGGGGTCAGTCTACAATGAGCAGTTCTTC. This encodes CASSEPGSVYNEQFF.

The V gene is TRBV6-6, the J gene TRBJ1-2; D ambiguous. Germline V gene lookup returns CDR1 MNHNY and CDR2 SVGAGI (reference sequence). There are 12 residues in the CDR3. V gave up 4 bases and J gave up 6 bases, with 9 bases separating them. The CDR3 nucleotides are TGTGCCAGCAGTTTAGTCGAGGATGGCTACACCTTC. Translated, it gives CASSLVEDGYTF.

This rearrangement joins TRBV27 to TRBJ2-5, with D perhaps matching TRBD2 (6 bases). V dropped 4 bases and J dropped 3 bases, with 12 bases sitting between them. The germline V gene encodes CDR1 MNHEY and CDR2 SMNVEV (reference sequence). This CDR3 spans 14 amino acids. The CDR3 here is CASSSRDWEETQYF. For the CDR3, the DNA is TGTGCCAGCAGTTCCCGGGACTGGGAAGAGACCCAGTACTTC.

The count of this clone is one. The rearrangement links TRBV19 to TRBJ1-5; 9 bases are shared with TRBD1. Germline CDR1 reads LNHDA; CDR2 reads SQIVND (reference sequence). V was clipped by 5 bases and J by 1 base; unmatched bases: 9. This CDR3 contains 17 residues. The CDR3, as DNA: TGTGCCAGTAGTTCGCCCACAGGGGGCCTGAGCAATCAGCCCCAGCATTTT. Its protein product is CASSSPTGGLSNQPQHF.

J is TRBJ2-1 and V is TRBV9; 15 bases are shared with TRBD2. Germline assignment: CDR1 SGDLS and CDR2 YYNGEE. The CDR3 is 18 amino acids. The junction had 7 bases not matched to a gene; V was cut back by 2 bases and J by 4 bases. This CDR3 reads CASSVGTSGGPRYNEQFF. CDR3 nucleotide sequence: TGTGCCAGCAGCGTTGGGACTAGCGGGGGGCCGAGGTACAATGAGCAGTTCTTC.

J is TRBJ1-1 and V is TRBV19; TRBD1 is a possible D gene (6 bases). The V end was cut by 10 bases, the J end by 4 bases, with 13 bases between. The CDR3 sequence is 12 residues long. Germline V gives CDR1 LNHDA, CDR2 SQIVND (reference sequence). CDR3 sequence: CATKGGATEAFF. In DNA, the CDR3 is TGTGCCACTAAGGGGGGGGCCACTGAAGCTTTCTTT.

The V and J genes are TRBV6-5 and TRBJ2-3, with 11 bases aligning to TRBD2. The CDR3 is made up of 16 amino acids. V lost 0 bases, J lost 3 bases, and 2 bases stayed unmatched. Per the germline V gene, CDR1 is MNHEY and CDR2 is SVGAGI. CDR3 region: CASSYSSGGVTDTQYF. The DNA of the CDR3 is TGTGCCAGCAGTTACTCTAGCGGGGGGGTTACAGATACGCAGTATTTT.

The J gene is TRBJ1-6, the V gene TRBV7-9, with 10 nucleotides matching TRBD1. CDR1 and CDR2 (germline): SEHNR, FQNEAQ (reference sequence). This CDR3 spans 16 amino acids. V lost 2 bases to trimming and J lost 10 bases; unmatched junction nucleotides: 8. CDR3 amino acids: CASSLIYGTGVSPLHF. CDR3 bases: TGTGCCAGCAGCTTAATATACGGGACAGGGGTCTCACCCCTCCACTTT.

V is TRBV6-1 and J is TRBJ1-5, with 7 bases lining up with TRBD1. Germline V lookup: CDR1 MNHNS, CDR2 SASEGT. CDR3 length: 15 amino acids. V gave up 4 bases and J gave up 4 bases; unmatched junction bases: 7. CDR3 loop: CASSVSGGPNQPQHF. The CDR3 DNA reads TGTGCCAGCAGTGTATCAGGGGGTCCGAATCAGCCCCAGCATTTT.

The genes are TRBV19 and TRBJ2-7, with TRBD1 identical over 9 bases. This CDR3 region has 15 residues. J was trimmed by 0 bases and V by 5 bases; bases with no gene match: 5. Germline loops: CDR1 LNHDA, CDR2 SQIVND (reference sequence). CDR3 in amino acids: CASSPGQGNSYEQYF. The DNA of the CDR3 is TGTGCCAGTAGTCCGGGACAGGGTAACTCCTACGAGCAGTACTTC.

The chain combines TRBV19 with TRBJ2-3; possibly TRBD2 for D (5 bases). The V and J ends lost 5 bases and 5 bases respectively, with 17 bases between them. The CDR3 sequence is 15 residues long. Looked up from germline, CDR1 is LNHDA and CDR2 is SQIVND (reference sequence). The CDR3 DNA reads TGTGCCAGTAGTTGGGAGAGAAGGGCTAGAGATACGCAGTATTTT. This gives the protein CASSWERRARDTQYF.

The rearrangement joins TRBV5-1 to TRBJ1-2, with 7 bases aligning to TRBD1. With 1 base clipped from V and 4 bases from J, the junction kept 4 bases outside the gene matches. The germline CDR1 and CDR2 sequences are SGHRS and YFSETQ. The length of the CDR3 is 14 residues. CDR3 in DNA: TGCGCCAGCAGCTTGAGACAGGGTGCCTATGGCTACACCTTC. As protein: CASSLRQGAYGYTF.

The chain employs TRBV2 and TRBJ2-3, with D possibly TRBD1 on 6 matching bases. The V end lost 5 bases, the J end lost 1 base, and 10 bases lay between the germline ends. The V gene's germline CDR1 is SNHLY and CDR2 FYNNEI. CDR3 length: 14 residues. The CDR3 DNA sequence: TGTGCCAGCAGTTCTGGGGGCGGCACAGATACGCAGTATTTT. Protein sequence: CASSSGGGTDTQYF. Complete variable domain (other parts from reference TRBV2 and TRBJ2-3): EPEVTQTPSHQVTQMGQEVILRCVPISNHLYFYWYRQILGQKVEFLVSFYNNEISEKSEIFDDQFSVERPDGSNFTLKIRSTKLEDSAMYFCASSSGGGTDTQYFGPGTRLTVL.

This sequence joins TRBV7-9 and TRBJ2-3; 9 bases fit TRBD1. CDR1 is SEHNR, CDR2 FQNEAQ, per germline (reference sequence). The CDR3 runs 14 residues. The junction had 5 bases not matched to a gene; V was cut back by 5 bases and J by 5 bases. The CDR3, as DNA: TGTGCCAGCAGCCGGGACAGGGCTGAAGATACGCAGTATTTT. Amino acids: CASSRDRAEDTQYF.

The chain uses TRBV7-7 and TRBJ2-2, with D perhaps TRBD1 (5 bases). Germline lookup yields CDR1 SSHAT and CDR2 FNYEAQ (reference sequence). This CDR3 contains 15 residues. Trimming left V 5 bases short and J 1 base short, with 11 bases between. The CDR3 coding sequence is TGTGCCAGCAGCCCCGACAGACTGAACACCGGGGAGCTGTTTTTT. It codes for CASSPDRLNTGELFF.